This T cell receptor beta chain stems from a study of monozygotic twins with inflammatory bowel disease. Whole-study findings and limits: Discordant twins showed the same repertoire similarity as concordant twins, possibly from limited power. In these data, no single strong IBD-associated signal or clonotype received support.

Turning to this clonotype: Its specificity is not known.

Per germline, CDR1 SGHVS and CDR2 FNYEAQ. The CDR3 runs 16 residues. For every donor, one blood sample of approximately 2.5 ml was drawn. Total RNA, at roughly 3,400 ng, went into every TCR library. TCRdb re-called the 5' RACE reads; one entry per CDR3 protein, DNA not given. Found here are about 160,000 distinct CDR3 sequences; the top ten clones hold more than 2.5%. This TCR was recovered from a human donor with ulcerative colitis or Crohn's disease, or a healthy co-twin of an affected twin (not recorded which). Sequencing was carried out using blood. The chain carries TRBV7-6 and TRBJ2-3; lacking DNA, the TRBD2 call made by TCRdb goes unchecked. CDR3 region: CASSLGAGASTDTQYF. The complete variable domain, with remaining parts taken from reference TRBV7-6 and TRBJ2-3, reads GAGVSQSPRYKVTKRGQDVALRCDPISGHVSLYWYRQALGQGPEFLTYFNYEAQQDKSGLPNDRFSAERPEGSISTLTIQRTEQRDSAMYRCASSLGAGASTDTQYFGPGTRLTVL.